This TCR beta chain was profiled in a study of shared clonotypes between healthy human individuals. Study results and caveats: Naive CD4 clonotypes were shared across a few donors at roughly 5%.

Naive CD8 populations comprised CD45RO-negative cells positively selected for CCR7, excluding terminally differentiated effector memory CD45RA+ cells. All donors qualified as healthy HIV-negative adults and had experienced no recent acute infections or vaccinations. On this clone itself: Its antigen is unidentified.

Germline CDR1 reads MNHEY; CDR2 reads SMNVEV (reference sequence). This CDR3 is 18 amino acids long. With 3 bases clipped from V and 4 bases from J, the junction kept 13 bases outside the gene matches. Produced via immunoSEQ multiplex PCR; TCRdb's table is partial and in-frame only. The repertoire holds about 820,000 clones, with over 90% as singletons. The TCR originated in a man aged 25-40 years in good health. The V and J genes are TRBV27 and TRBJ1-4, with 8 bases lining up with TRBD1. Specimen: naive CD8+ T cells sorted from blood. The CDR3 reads CASSFSGGAAALNEKLFF. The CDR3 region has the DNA TGTGCCAGCAGTTTCTCAGGGGGCGCGGCCGCTCTTAATGAAAAACTGTTTTTT.